This is a list of T cell receptor beta chains from one sample in a study of T cell responses to AZD1222 COVID-19 vaccine. TCRdb's table, derived via immunoSEQ multiplex PCR, lists solely in-frame clones and lacks some. The sample has approximately 46,000 clones; roughly 90% are singletons. The sequencing used peripheral blood, collected 28 days after the second AZD1222 dose. Receptors were obtained from an adult who received the AZD1222 COVID-19 vaccine. Each CDR3 is given with its conserved first and last residue. D genes are given only for firm matches. Size is omitted from some rows. Given values are once, few, many or a class for expanded clones.

DNA: TGTGCCAGCTCACCAGGGGGGGGTTATAGCAATCAGCCCCAGCATTTT; CDR3: CASSPGGGYSNQPQHF; size: -; V: TRBV18; J: TRBJ1-5; D: -
DNA: TGCGCCAGCAGCACCCTGGGACTATCTGGGGATGAGCAGTTCTTC; CDR3: CASSTLGLSGDEQFF; size: -; V: TRBV5-1; J: TRBJ2-1; D: TRBD2
DNA: TGTGCCAGCAGTGACCTTCTCCCCCAGGGGACTAGCGCAAAGGGAGAGACCCAGTACTTC; CDR3: CASSDLLPQGTSAKGETQYF; size: -; V: TRBV6-1; J: TRBJ2-5; D: TRBD2
DNA: TGTGCCAGCAGTTTAGGGCGGTCACCCCTCCACTTT; CDR3: CASSLGRSPLHF; size: -; V: TRBV28; J: TRBJ1-6; D: -
DNA: TGTGCCATTCGCCCGGGGGCCTATAATTCACCCCTCCACTTT; CDR3: CAIRPGAYNSPLHF; size: -; V: TRBV6-5; J: TRBJ1-6; D: -
DNA: TGTGCCTGGACTATCGGGACTAGCGGATACAATGAGCAGTTCTTC; CDR3: CAWTIGTSGYNEQFF; size: -; V: TRBV30; J: TRBJ2-1; D: TRBD2
DNA: TGTGCCAGCAGCCGCGGACTAGCGGGAGACGGTGAGCAGTTCTTC; CDR3: CASSRGLAGDGEQFF; size: -; V: TRBV5-4; J: TRBJ2-1; D: TRBD2
DNA: TGTGCCAGCAGCTTGGAGGGAGTCTACTACGAGCAGTACTTC; CDR3: CASSLEGVYYEQYF; size: -; V: TRBV2; J: TRBJ2-7; D: -
DNA: TGTGCCAGCAGCCAAGCCCCTGAGGGAACGTATTCTTCGAGCACAGATACGCAGTATTTT; CDR3: CASSQAPEGTYSSSTDTQYF; size: -; V: TRBV4-2; J: TRBJ2-3; D: -
DNA: TGCGCCAGCAGCCAATTCTGGACAGGGGGCCGATATGGCTACACCTTC; CDR3: CASSQFWTGGRYGYTF; size: -; V: TRBV4-3; J: TRBJ1-2; D: TRBD1
DNA: TGTGCCAGCAGTGAGTCATGGGGAAGCGGGCAGCCCCAGCATTTT; CDR3: CASSESWGSGQPQHF; size: -; V: TRBV2; J: TRBJ1-5; D: -
DNA: TGTGCCAGTAGTACCCGACAGGGGGGAACCTATGGCTACACCTTC; CDR3: CASSTRQGGTYGYTF; size: few; V: TRBV19; J: TRBJ1-2; D: TRBD1
DNA: TGTGCCAGCAGCTTGGAGGTTCTGGGCGTAGGGGTATACAATGAGCAGTTCTTC; CDR3: CASSLEVLGVGVYNEQFF; size: -; V: TRBV5-5; J: TRBJ2-1; D: -
DNA: TGTGCCAGTGGACAGGGGCCCGGGGAGCTGTTTTTT; CDR3: CASGQGPGELFF; size: -; V: TRBV19; J: TRBJ2-2; D: TRBD1
DNA: TGTGCCAGTAGTATAGATCTAACCACCTGGGAGCAGTACTTC; CDR3: CASSIDLTTWEQYF; size: -; V: TRBV19; J: TRBJ2-7; D: -
DNA: TGTGCCACCAGGGACTATAATGAGCAGTTCTTC; CDR3: CATRDYNEQFF; size: -; V: TRBV10-3; J: TRBJ2-1; D: TRBD2
DNA: TGTGCCAGCAGCACGACAGGGTCGAGCACCGGGGAGCTGTTTTTT; CDR3: CASSTTGSSTGELFF; size: once; V: TRBV7-9; J: TRBJ2-2; D: TRBD1
DNA: TGTGCCAGCAGCGTAGGGAGTGGGACTCTTCCCTACGAGCAGTACTTC; CDR3: CASSVGSGTLPYEQYF; size: -; V: TRBV9; J: TRBJ2-7; D: -
DNA: TGTGCCAGCAGTATCTACAGGGAGAACACTGAAGCTTTCTTT; CDR3: CASSIYRENTEAFF; size: -; V: TRBV2; J: TRBJ1-1; D: -
DNA: TGTGCCAGCAAATACGCCCAGGTCACTGAAGCTTTCTTT; CDR3: CASKYAQVTEAFF; size: -; V: TRBV6-5; J: TRBJ1-1; D: -
DNA: TGTGCCAGCAGTGACGAAGGAATCTATGGCTACACCTTC; CDR3: CASSDEGIYGYTF; size: -; V: TRBV2; J: TRBJ1-2; D: -
DNA: TGTGCCACCAGCAGAGTTTCTCGGCGGAGCTCCTACGAGCAGTACTTC; CDR3: CATSRVSRRSSYEQYF; size: -; V: TRBV15; J: TRBJ2-7; D: -
DNA: TGTGCCAGCAGCTTAGGTCTTTCCAACACTGAAGCTTTCTTT; CDR3: CASSLGLSNTEAFF; size: -; V: TRBV7-9; J: TRBJ1-1; D: -
DNA: TGTGCCAGCAGTTACTCGCCAGGGATGAACACTGAAGCTTTCTTT; CDR3: CASSYSPGMNTEAFF; size: few; V: TRBV6-5; J: TRBJ1-1; D: -
DNA: TGTGCCAGTAGTATGGTGGGGGGCAATCAGCCCCAGCATTTT; CDR3: CASSMVGGNQPQHF; size: once; V: TRBV19; J: TRBJ1-5; D: -
DNA: TGCGCCAGCAGCTTGGAAGCTGGTTCAGCCAACACTGAAGCTTTCTTT; CDR3: CASSLEAGSANTEAFF; size: -; V: TRBV5-1; J: TRBJ1-1; D: -
DNA: TGTGCCAGCAGTCCGGGGGGTTCCTACGAGCAGTACTTC; CDR3: CASSPGGSYEQYF; size: -; V: TRBV27; J: TRBJ2-7; D: TRBD2
DNA: TGCGGCGGGAGGTTCTACAATGAGCAGTTCTTC; CDR3: CGGRFYNEQFF; size: -; V: TRBV20-1; J: TRBJ2-1; D: TRBD2
DNA: TGTGCCAGCAGCCAAGGGGCTTTGTCAGGGGACACCGGGGAGCTGTTTTTT; CDR3: CASSQGALSGDTGELFF; size: -; V: TRBV14; J: TRBJ2-2; D: -